This is a list of T cell receptor beta chains from one sample in a study of blood T cells in healthy people across ages. TCRdb re-analysed the 5' RACE reads in MiXCR, keeping a single row per CDR3 protein. The profile covers roughly 800,000 distinct CDR3 sequences, with about 25% appearing a single time and around 9.2% taken by the ten largest. This sample was shared with a second study, whose subject was T cells of mothers and their children.

The sample was blood. The receptors derive from a boy between 10 and 17 years old in good health. Each CDR3 is given with its conserved first and last residue. A D gene is named only where the DNA matches it firmly. Clone sizes are given selectively: once, few, many, or a class where the clone is expanded.

TGTGCCAGTAGGGACAGGGGTATGAACACTGAAGCTTTCTTT CASRDRGMNTEAFF TRBJ1-1 . TRBV19 TRBD1
TGTGCCAGCAGCTCTTTGGACAGGGTCCATGAGCAGTTCTTC CASSSLDRVHEQFF TRBJ2-1 . TRBV7-2 TRBD1
TGTGCCAGCAGCCTCAGCGGGGTTCTCTCCTACAATGAGCAGTTCTTC CASSLSGVLSYNEQFF TRBJ2-1 few TRBV9 TRBD2
TGTGCCAGCAGTTCCTACATGGGGGAGACCCAGTACTTC CASSSYMGETQYF TRBJ2-5 . TRBV12-3/TRBV12-4 .
TGCAGCGTCGGGAGCGGGAGCTCCTACGAGCAGTACTTC CSVGSGSSYEQYF TRBJ2-7 . TRBV29-1 TRBD2
TGTGCCAGCAGTTTTGCGGGGGGTGTCAGCGTGAACACTGAAGCTTTCTTT CASSFAGGVSVNTEAFF TRBJ1-1 few TRBV12-3/TRBV12-4 .
TGTGCCAGCAGCCGAGAGAGGGTTGGTAGAAACATTCAGTACTTC CASSRERVGRNIQYF TRBJ2-4 . TRBV7-9 .
TGTGCCAGCAGCTTATTACGAGTAAATTACGAGCAGTACTTC CASSLLRVNYEQYF TRBJ2-7 . TRBV7-9 .
TGTGCCAGCCAGGCGTCGGGGGGCGAGGATGAAAAACTGTTTTTT CASQASGGEDEKLFF TRBJ1-4 few TRBV7-9 .
TGTGCCAGCAGTTTAGAGGGGGTGGGGGAGACCCAGTACTTC CASSLEGVGETQYF TRBJ2-5 . TRBV12-3/TRBV12-4 .
TGCGCCAGCAGCTTGGAACCGACAGGGTACGGACTATGGTTCTACGAGCAGTACTTC CASSLEPTGYGLWFYEQYF TRBJ2-7 . TRBV5-1 .
TGTGCCAGCAGCCCTAGCGGATTCTCCTACAATGAGCAGTTCTTC CASSPSGFSYNEQFF TRBJ2-1 . TRBV7-8 TRBD2
TGTGCCAGCACCGGTGGGGGAGGAGAGACCCAGTACTTC CASTGGGGETQYF TRBJ2-5 few TRBV12-3/TRBV12-4 .
TGTGCCAGCAGCTTGGCCGCGGTCACAGATACGCAGTATTTT CASSLAAVTDTQYF TRBJ2-3 few TRBV5-4 .
TGTGCCAGCAGTTACCGGGACGGAGGGGGACTGTTTTTT CASSYRDGGGLFF TRBJ1-4 . TRBV6-5 .
TGTGCCACCAGCAGAGCCGTCCAATACGAGCCCCAGCATTTT CATSRAVQYEPQHF TRBJ1-5 few TRBV15 .
TGTGCCAGCAACAATCAGGGGTTAGGTTACGAGCAGTACTTC CASNNQGLGYEQYF TRBJ2-7 . TRBV7-9 .
TGTGCCAGCAGCTTGTACATATCAGAGACCCAGTACTTC CASSLYISETQYF TRBJ2-5 . TRBV5-5 .
TGTGCCAGCAGCCCAGGAGGTCTGCACCTGGAGCAGTTCTTC CASSPGGLHLEQFF TRBJ2-1 once TRBV7-8 .
TGCGCCAGCAGCGTAGACGGGACTGCAGGGACCCAGTACTTC CASSVDGTAGTQYF TRBJ2-5 few TRBV5-1 .
TGCAGCGTTGAGGCGCTAGCGTTCCAGTACTTC CSVEALAFQYF TRBJ2-5 few TRBV29-1 .
TGTGCCAGCTCATCTCCTTACAATGAGCAGTTCTTC CASSSPYNEQFF TRBJ2-1 many TRBV18 .
TGCGCCAGCAGACCCGGGACTAGCGGGAATCTTCTCCAAGAGACCCAGTACTTC CASRPGTSGNLLQETQYF TRBJ2-5 few TRBV5-1 TRBD2
TGTGCCAGCAGCCCCGGGACAGGGCACGGGGAGCAGTTCTTC CASSPGTGHGEQFF TRBJ2-1 once TRBV6-6 TRBD1
TGCAGTGCTAGGCCAGCGGGAACCGAGACCCAGTACTTC CSARPAGTETQYF TRBJ2-5 few TRBV20-1 TRBD2
TGTGCCAGCAGCACCACCGGGACGGCTGTAGGACAGTACTTC CASSTTGTAVGQYF TRBJ2-5 few TRBV9 .
TGTGCCAGCAGGACTTACTCGGGAGGCACTAATGAGCAGTTCTTC CASRTYSGGTNEQFF TRBJ2-1 . TRBV28 TRBD2
TGTGCCAGCAGTCAATCTGACCTCTCCTACGAGCAGTACTTC CASSQSDLSYEQYF TRBJ2-7 few TRBV2 .
TGTGCCAGCAGCCGTGGACGCGCCGGGGAGCTGTTTTTT CASSRGRAGELFF TRBJ2-2 few TRBV3-1 .
TGTGCCAGCAGTGAAATGGGTGGACTAGCGGACCCCCTCGCGCAGTACTTC CASSEMGGLADPLAQYF TRBJ2-7 few TRBV6-1 TRBD2
TGTGCCATCAGTGAGTCTAAGCTAGCGGGAGGTCTCAATGAGCAGTTCTTC CAISESKLAGGLNEQFF TRBJ2-1 . TRBV10-3 TRBD2
TGCGCCAGCAGCCAAACCGACAGATACGAGCAGTACTTC CASSQTDRYEQYF TRBJ2-7 few TRBV4-1 .
TGCAGCGTTCTTCAGGGGGCCGGCGGCTACACCTTC CSVLQGAGGYTF TRBJ1-2 . TRBV29-1 TRBD1
TGCGCCAGCAGCCAGGCGCCGACAGGGGGTCAGGACGAGCAGTACTTC CASSQAPTGGQDEQYF TRBJ2-7 few TRBV4-1 TRBD1
TGTGCCATCAGTGATCCCGGCAAGGTCAATGGCTACACCTTC CAISDPGKVNGYTF TRBJ1-2 . TRBV10-3 .
TGTGCCAGCAGCCCTAGCGGAGGGAGTCCCTACGAGCAGTACTTC CASSPSGGSPYEQYF TRBJ2-7 . TRBV3-1 TRBD2
TGCGCCAGCAGCCAAGATTTTGGCTCAGCGACCACAGATACGCAGTATTTT CASSQDFGSATTDTQYF TRBJ2-3 few TRBV4-3 .
TGCGCCAGCACCACCACAGTCGGATCTCCAATCTATGGCTACACCTTC CASTTTVGSPIYGYTF TRBJ1-2 . TRBV4-1 .
TGCGCCAGCAGTGGGTCATCGGACAGGGCCTACGAGCAGTACTTC CASSGSSDRAYEQYF TRBJ2-7 . TRBV10-1 TRBD1
TGTGCCACCAGCAGAGATTGGGGGCGGCAGGCCCACGAGCAGTACTTC CATSRDWGRQAHEQYF TRBJ2-7 once TRBV15 .
TGTGCCAGCAGTGCCGGGACTAGTGGAAAGACCCAGTACTTC CASSAGTSGKTQYF TRBJ2-5 . TRBV28 TRBD2
TGTGCCAGCAGAGAAAGGGCCTCATCCTCCTACGAGCAGTACTTC CASRERASSSYEQYF TRBJ2-7 . TRBV6-1 .
TGTGCCAGCAGGGTCGAGGGCCGGGGGGGAGATACGCAGTATTTT CASRVEGRGGDTQYF TRBJ2-3 . TRBV6-1 TRBD2
TGTGCTAGCAGCTTAGCAGGGGGTGTGCAGTATTTT CASSLAGGVQYF TRBJ2-3 . TRBV7-7 TRBD1
TGTGCCAGCAGCCCGTTCGGACTAGCGGGGTCCTACGAGCAGTACTTC CASSPFGLAGSYEQYF TRBJ2-7 few TRBV7-9 TRBD2
TGTGCCAGCAGCCCCCCGGGACTAGCCGACAATGAGCAGTTCTTC CASSPPGLADNEQFF TRBJ2-1 . TRBV3-1 TRBD2
TGCGCCAGCAGCCAGGGACTAGCGGGACTTATAGCCAAAAACATTCAGTACTTC CASSQGLAGLIAKNIQYF TRBJ2-4 . TRBV4-1 TRBD2
TGTGCCAGCAGTTTCGAAGTCCCTTCGAACACCGGGGAGCTGTTTTTT CASSFEVPSNTGELFF TRBJ2-2 . TRBV12-3/TRBV12-4 .
TGTGCCAGCAGTTTTATGAGCGAGCAGTACTTC CASSFMSEQYF TRBJ2-7 . TRBV28 .
TGTGCCAACAGCCAAGATAGAGGCACAGATACGCAGTATTTT CANSQDRGTDTQYF TRBJ2-3 few TRBV14 .
TGTGCCAGTAGTATAGGGAACGAAGAGACCCAGTACTTC CASSIGNEETQYF TRBJ2-5 . TRBV19 .
TGTGCCAGCAACCCAACAGAGAACACTGAAGCTTTCTTT CASNPTENTEAFF TRBJ1-1 . TRBV6-5 .
TGTGCCAGCAGCTTGTCTGGGGGGGTTGGTCAGCCCCAGCATTTT CASSLSGGVGQPQHF TRBJ1-5 few TRBV5-5 .
TGCAGCGCCGTCGTCTGGACGGGCTACTACGAGCAGTACTTC CSAVVWTGYYEQYF TRBJ2-7 . TRBV29-1 .
TGTGCCAGCAGCCTGAACAGGGAGCAGTACTTC CASSLNREQYF TRBJ2-7 . TRBV5-6 .
TGCAGCGTTGAAGAAACAGCAGACACAGATACGCAGTATTTT CSVEETADTDTQYF TRBJ2-3 few TRBV29-1 .
TGTGCCAGCAGGCAATGGGGGAGGGCCGGTGTGAGCACAGATACGCAGTATTTT CASRQWGRAGVSTDTQYF TRBJ2-3 few TRBV27 TRBD2
TGTGCCAGCAGCTTTGGTGGGACGGTACCCTACGAGCAGTACTTC CASSFGGTVPYEQYF TRBJ2-7 few TRBV7-2 .